A selection of T cell receptor beta chains follows, all from one sample in a study of blood T cell repertoires in COVID-19. Clones were read by immunoSEQ multiplex PCR, and TCRdb kept only the in-frame ones, dropping some. The sample lists under 350,000 clones, 65% to 90% occurring once. What was sequenced was PBMCs or T cells enriched from blood (not recorded which). The receptors come from a woman aged 35 to 49 with acute COVID-19. CDR3s include the opening cysteine and the closing phenylalanine or tryptophan. A D gene is named only where the DNA matches it firmly. Not all rows give a size; the values are once, few, many and, for expanded clones, a class.

. | TRBJ1-2 | . | TRBV18 | CASSTEGVYGYTF | TGTGCCAGCTCAACCGAGGGAGTCTATGGCTACACCTTC
. | TRBJ2-1 | . | TRBV6-5 | CASSYRGLGGEQFF | TGTGCCAGCAGTTATCGCGGGCTCGGTGGTGAGCAGTTCTTC
TRBD2 | TRBJ2-1 | . | TRBV11-2 | CASSFLKVAGGNKQFF | TGTGCCAGCAGCTTCTTGAAGGTAGCGGGGGGGAACAAGCAGTTCTTC
. | TRBJ2-1 | . | TRBV28 | CASSYLGQGSYNEQFF | TGTGCCAGCAGCTATCTCGGCCAGGGTTCCTACAATGAGCAGTTCTTC
. | TRBJ2-7 | . | TRBV7-8 | CASGSRETYEQYF | TGTGCCAGCGGAAGCAGGGAAACCTACGAGCAGTACTTC
. | TRBJ1-5 | . | TRBV24-1 | CATSDQGSREPQHF | TGTGCCACCAGTGATCAAGGGAGTCGGGAGCCCCAGCATTTT
. | TRBJ1-2 | . | TRBV20-1 | CSAIQIYGYTF | TGCAGTGCCATCCAAATCTATGGCTACACCTTC
TRBD1 | TRBJ1-5 | once | TRBV2 | CASRDRDLRSNQPQHF | TGTGCCAGCAGGGACAGGGATTTACGCAGCAATCAGCCCCAGCATTTT
TRBD2 | TRBJ2-5 | . | TRBV19 | CASRGGPETQYF | TGTGCCTCACGGGGGGGGCCAGAGACCCAGTACTTC
TRBD2 | TRBJ2-1 | . | TRBV5-1 | CASRTSGAYNEQFF | TGCGCCAGCAGAACTAGCGGAGCCTACAATGAGCAGTTCTTC
. | TRBJ1-3 | . | TRBV27 | CASSISSGNTIYF | TGTGCCAGCAGTATCAGCTCTGGAAACACCATATATTTT
. | TRBJ1-1 | once | TRBV3-1/TRBV3-2 | CASSQGSLGGTEAFF | TGTGCCAGCAGCCAAGGGAGCCTAGGGGGCACTGAAGCTTTCTTT
. | TRBJ2-5 | . | TRBV19 | CASSRRWGLGLQETQYF | TGTGCCAGTAGTAGGCGCTGGGGACTGGGACTTCAAGAGACCCAGTACTTC
. | TRBJ2-2 | . | TRBV19 | CASTRVTGELFF | TGTGCCAGTACCCGGGTCACCGGGGAGCTGTTTTTT
TRBD1 | TRBJ1-1 | once | TRBV5-1 | CASSPTLTGDQNTEAFF | TGCGCCAGCAGCCCGACCCTGACAGGGGACCAGAACACTGAAGCTTTCTTT
TRBD1 | TRBJ2-2 | . | TRBV27 | CASRQGVGGELFF | TGTGCCAGCAGGCAGGGGGTAGGCGGGGAGCTGTTTTTT
. | TRBJ2-7 | . | TRBV6-6 | CASRVADTVYEQYF | TGTGCCTCCAGAGTGGCGGACACCGTCTACGAGCAGTACTTC
. | TRBJ2-3 | . | TRBV24-1 | CATSDPRGSDTQYF | TGTGCCACCAGTGATCCCAGAGGTTCGGATACGCAGTATTTT
TRBD1 | TRBJ2-1 | . | TRBV5-8 | CASSPWTRQGGGEQFF | TGTGCCAGCAGCCCCTGGACTCGCCAAGGGGGCGGTGAGCAGTTCTTC
TRBD1 | TRBJ1-6 | . | TRBV28 | CASSFSRTGRFSPLHF | TGTGCCAGCAGTTTTAGCCGGACAGGTCGTTTTTCACCCCTCCACTTT
. | TRBJ2-2 | . | TRBV6-5 | CASSSSGYGTGELFF | TGTGCCAGCAGTAGCAGCGGGTACGGGACCGGGGAGCTGTTTTTT
. | TRBJ1-2 | . | TRBV5-1 | CASSSVEGGGANYGYTF | TGCGCCAGCAGCTCGGTGGAGGGCGGGGGAGCTAACTATGGCTACACCTTC
TRBD2 | TRBJ2-2 | . | TRBV4-3 | CASSHPRTSGVYTGELFF | TGCGCCAGCAGCCACCCCCGAACTAGCGGGGTTTACACCGGGGAGCTGTTTTTT
. | TRBJ2-5 | once | TRBV6-4 | CASSARGARGETQYF | TGTGCCAGCAGTGCAAGGGGAGCAAGGGGGGAGACCCAGTACTTC
TRBD2 | TRBJ2-1 | . | TRBV10-2 | CASSGSSGGTAVEQFF | TGCGCCAGCAGTGGCTCCAGCGGGGGGACCGCTGTTGAGCAGTTCTTC
TRBD2 | TRBJ2-7 | . | TRBV29-1 | CSVTSGDRQYF | TGCAGCGTTACTAGCGGGGATCGGCAGTACTTC
. | TRBJ1-2 | . | TRBV29-1 | CSLSNGGWDGYTF | TGCAGCCTTTCAAATGGCGGGTGGGATGGCTACACCTTC
. | TRBJ1-6 | . | TRBV27 | CASDLATQAPLHF | TGTGCCAGCGATCTAGCTACGCAGGCACCCCTCCACTTT
. | TRBJ1-3 | . | TRBV7-2 | CASSLAGTIDGNTIYF | TGTGCCAGCAGCTTAGCCGGGACTATAGATGGGAACACCATATATTTT
. | TRBJ1-3 | . | TRBV5-1 | CASSLGGSASGNTIYF | TGCGCCAGCAGCTTGGGAGGGTCAGCTTCTGGAAACACCATATATTTT
TRBD2 | TRBJ2-1 | . | TRBV19 | CASSTGLDGEQFF | TGTGCCAGTAGTACCGGACTAGACGGTGAGCAGTTCTTC
TRBD1 | TRBJ1-4 | . | TRBV7-8 | CASSRTGVLNEKLFF | TGTGCCAGCAGCCGTACAGGGGTACTTAATGAAAAACTGTTTTTT
TRBD1 | TRBJ1-1 | . | TRBV15 | CATSETGTGANEAFF | TGTGCCACCAGCGAAACCGGGACAGGGGCTAATGAAGCTTTCTTT
TRBD1 | TRBJ2-1 | . | TRBV5-4 | CASSLFGTGVEFF | TGTGCCAGCAGCTTGTTCGGGACAGGGGTGGAGTTCTTC
. | TRBJ1-3 | . | TRBV4-2 | CASSQEGGLSGNTIYF | TGTGCCAGCAGCCAAGAGGGCGGGCTTTCCGGAAACACCATATATTTT
TRBD1 | TRBJ2-5 | . | TRBV6-1 | CASSEITGQGKETQYF | TGTGCCAGCAGTGAAATCACCGGACAGGGGAAAGAGACCCAGTACTTC
. | TRBJ2-3 | . | TRBV11-3 | CASRILTDTQYF | TGTGCCAGCAGGATACTCACAGATACGCAGTATTTT
. | TRBJ2-1 | . | TRBV7-8 | CASSLNGQSLLYNEQFF | TGTGCCAGCAGCTTAAACGGACAATCCCTACTCTACAATGAGCAGTTCTTC
. | TRBJ1-4 | . | TRBV6-5 | CASSYSLGAREKLFF | TGTGCCAGCAGTTACTCATTGGGGGCCCGTGAAAAACTGTTTTTT
. | TRBJ1-2 | . | TRBV5-1 | CASSLDRGAYGYTF | TGCGCCAGCAGCCTGGATCGGGGGGCCTATGGCTACACCTTC
TRBD1 | TRBJ1-2 | . | TRBV28 | CASSRGTAYGYTF | TGTGCCAGCAGTAGAGGGACAGCCTATGGCTACACCTTC
. | TRBJ2-7 | . | TRBV5-1 | CASSLEGQGYEQYF | TGCGCCAGCAGCTTGGAGGGTCAGGGCTACGAGCAGTACTTC
. | TRBJ2-7 | . | TRBV5-6 | CASSLSPLSADEQYF | TGTGCCAGCAGCTTGTCGCCACTCTCTGCTGACGAGCAGTACTTC
TRBD2 | TRBJ2-3 | . | TRBV10-3 | CAIRGTRISTDTQYF | TGTGCCATCAGGGGGACTAGAATCAGCACAGATACGCAGTATTTT
. | TRBJ2-3 | . | TRBV7-9 | CASSFADTQYF | TGTGCCAGCAGCTTCGCAGATACGCAGTATTTT
. | TRBJ1-4 | . | TRBV6-2/TRBV6-3 | CASSYPGSNEKLFF | TGTGCCAGCAGTTACCCGGGATCGAATGAAAAACTGTTTTTT
TRBD1 | TRBJ2-3 | . | TRBV19 | CASSMETGSDTQYF | TGTGCCAGTAGTATGGAGACAGGGTCAGATACGCAGTATTTT
. | TRBJ1-2 | once | TRBV5-8 | CASSSARLRGSNYGYTF | TGTGCCAGCAGCTCGGCACGGTTAAGGGGGTCGAACTATGGCTACACCTTC
. | TRBJ2-2 | once | TRBV9 | CASSAGDTYTGELFF | TGTGCCAGCAGCGCAGGGGACACCTACACCGGGGAGCTGTTTTTT
. | TRBJ2-5 | . | TRBV14 | CASSQDLALLGETQYF | TGTGCCAGCAGCCAGGACCTAGCGCTCCTAGGGGAGACCCAGTACTTC
. | TRBJ2-1 | . | TRBV4-3 | CASSQDVLGGLRPSSYNEQFF | TGCGCCAGCAGCCAAGATGTGTTGGGAGGCCTTCGACCTAGCTCCTACAATGAGCAGTTCTTC
TRBD2 | TRBJ2-1 | . | TRBV5-5 | CASSFPLDLAGYNEQFF | TGTGCCAGCAGCTTTCCCCTAGACTTAGCGGGGTATAATGAGCAGTTCTTC